Described below is a single T cell receptor (beta chain) sequence and its context. This clonotype was observed a handful of times. Its antigen remains undetermined. At one end, the junction sequence differs from germline, possibly due to a read error. The data derive from a study of T cells in Graves' hyperthyroidism and ophthalmopathy (dated by TCRdb to the late 2010s). Background for the entire study: Peripheral blood was sampled at the time of initial diagnosis, prior to any treatment. Prospective prediction of ophthalmopathy was tested in an independent validation cohort of approximately 19 hyperthyroidism patients and 15 to 17 patients who later progressed to ophthalmopathy. In addition, the study compared T-cell repertoires in thyroid tissue and in blood from a handful of Graves' hyperthyroidism patients. TCR V-J signatures able to tell the groups apart were searched for in a discovery cohort of 95 or so patients, of whom 43 had Graves' ophthalmopathy and around 56 had stable Graves' hyperthyroidism. Once sampling was done, hyperthyroidism patients were given methimazole at a starting dose of 30 mg daily, whereas ophthalmopathy patients were given high-dose intravenous methylprednisolone. The 75 to 100 discovery patients were randomly split 7:3 into training and test sets. TCR Vbeta CDR3 sequencing of 135 peripheral blood samples (around 45 ophthalmopathy, under 80 hyperthyroidism and 17 progressor patients) is reported in the paper.

Hyperthyroidism patients were newly diagnosed, had a disease duration of under 2 months, and were aged 18 to 65 years. The study excluded patients with uncontrolled infections, other autoimmune diseases, pregnancy or lactation. Diagnoses were based on clinical symptoms, serum thyroxine and TRAb, thyroid ultrasound and orbital computed tomography. Blood from progressor patients was drawn when they were first diagnosed with hyperthyroidism, before any ophthalmopathy symptoms appeared. PBMCs were separated from about 10 ml of fresh peripheral blood using Ficoll-Paque density gradient centrifugation. Patients classed as progressors first received a Graves' hyperthyroidism diagnosis and then went on to develop ophthalmopathy during follow-up. Total RNA was extracted using Trizol reagent, and RNA quality was assessed on an Agilent 2100 Bioanalyzer. TCR beta CDR3 regions were amplified from RNA transcripts. A first-round RT-PCR of the TCR CDR3 used the HTBI primer set with the Qiagen OneStep RT-PCR kit. Libraries were constructed in a second round of multiplex PCR, after which size selection and purification were carried out. Paired-end sequencing of the libraries was performed with 100 bp reads on an Illumina HiSeq2000. The published analysis was carried out like this. SOAPnuke was used to process the raw data, throwing out any read that contained adapters or uncalled bases, had a mean Phred below 15, or lacked an exact constant-primer or identifier match. High-quality paired reads were merged using COPE v1.2.5, and each unique nucleotide sequence was defined as a clonotype. MiTCR v1.1 was used to align the clonotypes against IMGT TRBV, TRBD and TRBJ reference segments. The analysis included only V-J combinations with a frequency above 0.0001, which together covered 99.2% of the repertoires. The TCS score was defined as the ratio of F50 (clonal expansion) to E x V (chaos), calculated using BLOSUM62-based TCRdist between CDR3 peptides within each V-J. Welch's t-statistics and random forest reduced 514 V-J features to fewer than 15, which were used in a naive Bayes classifier (R e1071). TCRdb reran the public reads through fastp at Q25 and MiXCR, keeping productive beta chains. Every entry covers one CDR3 protein and lists the most common genes and DNA from its rows. TCRdb's processing, not the study's, gives the V and J calls here. Across this sample there are roughly 500,000 distinct CDR3 sequences, with about 15% seen only once. The top ten clones comprise 4.5% to 6% of the sample.

Here is what the overall study found, with its caveats: In cross-validation, a model built on a 13 V-J signature told ophthalmopathy apart from stable hyperthyroidism with approximately 90% sensitivity and roughly 81% specificity, and in testing the same model reached 80%/75%. During validation, the model predicted progression to ophthalmopathy a median of roughly 7.1 months ahead of onset, with around 70% sensitivity and about 75% specificity. Blood samples also contained most of the expanded thyroid clonotypes (frequency above 0.001), which suggests that blood repertoires may reflect thyroid immune responses. Sample size was not statistically predetermined, and blinding of investigators to group allocation was not performed.

Via the germline V gene, CDR1 is SNHLY and CDR2 FYNNEI. The CDR3 runs 17 amino acids, cysteine and phenylalanine included. Only the CDR3 DNA is retained, 51 bases long and in frame from the first base. The sequenced sample consisted of blood. The chain is assembled from TRBV2 and TRBJ2-1, with TRBD1 matching 11 junction bases. The sequence was collected from a woman between 25 and 40 years old with Graves' hyperthyroidism that later progressed to Graves' ophthalmopathy. The CDR3 protein sequence reads: CTSSEEDRGHLYNEQFF. The bases are TGTACCAGCAGTGAAGAGGACAGGGGGCATCTTTACAATGAGCAGTTCTTC.